Sequencing of this T cell receptor beta chain was carried out in a study of early T cells in non-severe SARS-CoV-2 infection. For the study at large: The study sequenced bulk RNA from unsorted whole blood, with chains unpaired. Findings and limits, study-wide: Lookups in VDJdb leaned toward anti-spike CD8 responses and missed private and CD4 specificities.

As regards this clonotype: The antigen remains undetermined.

As part of library construction, unique molecular identifiers were attached to individual cDNA molecules. Each CDR3 protein gets one entry after TCRdb re-called the 5' RACE reads with MiXCR. The table has 80,000 to 95,000 distinct CDR3 sequences, 11% to 15% seen once. Germline V gene lookup returns CDR1 MDHEN and CDR2 SYDVKM. This CDR3 contains 13 residues. V was pared by 6 bases and J by 3 bases, with 12 bases between. The receptor comes from an adult who was a healthcare worker with PCR-confirmed SARS-CoV-2 infection or an uninfected control (not recorded which). The rearrangement links TRBV28 to TRBJ2-7; no clear D. The sequenced sample was whole blood. CDR3 bases: TGTGCCAGCAGGCCACAAGTGATCTACGAGCAGTACTTC. This encodes CASRPQVIYEQYF.